Listed here are 18 T cell receptor beta chains from one sample, sequenced in a study of CD8+ T cells in alopecia areata. The treatment: oral pan-JAK inhibitor, 5-10 mg twice daily. The authors extracted RNA and reverse transcribed it into cDNA as the sequencing template. Here immunoSEQ multiplex PCR was the method, and the copy in TCRdb shows in-frame clones only, minus some. The sample carries around 200,000 clones, roughly 61% recorded once. The input for sequencing was CD8+ T cells sorted from blood, taken at week 24, from a patient treated with tofacitinib. These receptors all come from a human donor with alopecia areata.

The V call is TRBV5-1, the J call TRBJ2-7; perhaps TRBD1 as D (5 bases). Trimming took off 4 bases at V and 3 bases at J, with 14 bases between the two ends. Germline values: CDR1 SGHRS, CDR2 YFSETQ. The CDR3 is made up of 14 amino acids. CDR3 coding DNA: TGCGCCAGCAGCCGCTGGGCAGGGTGCTACGAGCAGTACTTC. Translating gives CASSRWAGCYEQYF.

The chain is built from TRBV5-1 and TRBJ2-1; 7 positions agree with TRBD1. The CDR3 totals 16 residues. V shed 3 bases and J 0 bases; nucleotides not matched to a gene: 6. Germline assignment: CDR1 SGHRS and CDR2 YFSETQ. CDR3 bases: TGCGCCAGCAGCTCGACGACAGGGAGCTCCTACAATGAGCAGTTCTTC. Translating gives CASSSTTGSSYNEQFF.

As concerns this clone: Other DNA sequences in this sample translate to the same CDR3. The chain couples TRBV5-1 to TRBJ2-7; D gene ambiguous. CDR3 size: 11 residues. CDR1 and CDR2 (germline): SGHRS, YFSETQ. Between the trimmed V and J ends, which lost 5 bases and 2 bases, there was a span of 5 bases. As DNA, the CDR3 is TGCGCCAGCAGGGGAACCTACGAGCAGTACTTC. It codes for CASRGTYEQYF.

This clone was picked up a small number of times. The J gene is TRBJ2-4, the V gene TRBV4-1; 8 bases map to TRBD2. The CDR3 spans 15 residues. V lost 1 base to trimming and J lost 5 bases; unmatched junction nucleotides: 4. Germline CDR1 MGHRA, CDR2 YSYEKL. Here the CDR3 reads CASSQAGGPQNIQYF. Written as DNA, the CDR3 is TGCGCCAGCAGCCAAGCGGGGGGGCCACAAAACATTCAGTACTTC.

Of note for this clone: Sequence at one end of the junction differs from germline and may be a read error. V and J are TRBV4-1 and TRBJ1-2, with 8 bases fitting TRBD1. Germline V gene lookup returns CDR1 MGHRA and CDR2 YSYEKL. This CDR3 is 14 amino acids long. CDR3 nucleotide sequence: TGTGCCAGCAGCCAAGAGGACAGGGTGGACGGCTACACCTTC. This encodes CASSQEDRVDGYTF.

This clone has just one count. This chain uses TRBV13 with TRBJ1-1; TRBD1 is a possible D gene (6 bases). The CDR3 length is 16 residues. V lost 0 bases and J 4 bases, leaving 15 bases between the germline ends. Germline CDR1 and CDR2: PRHDT and FYEKMQ (reference sequence). CDR3: CASSLGPSGVGTEAFF. The CDR3 coding sequence is TGTGCCAGCAGCTTAGGGCCATCAGGGGTAGGCACTGAAGCTTTCTTT.

The rearrangement joins TRBV4-2 to TRBJ2-3, with no clear D. Between the trimmed V and J ends, which lost 1 base and 4 bases, there was a span of 12 bases. CDR1 is LGHNA and CDR2 is YNFKEQ in the germline V gene. The length of the CDR3 is 15 residues. The CDR3 sequence: CASSQGSQSADTQYF. The CDR3 region has the DNA TGTGCCAGCAGCCAAGGATCCCAGTCAGCAGATACGCAGTATTTT.

The chain uses TRBV6-6 and TRBJ1-1, with D hard to call. V was pared by 6 bases and J by 1 base, with 12 bases between. The germline V gene has CDR1 MNHNY and CDR2 SVGAGI (reference sequence). CDR3 length equals 14 residues. The CDR3 bases are TGTGCCAGCAGGCCGGACGGACCGAACACTGAAGCTTTCTTT. Translating gives CASRPDGPNTEAFF.

This chain joins TRBV2 and TRBJ1-4; 8 nucleotides align to TRBD1. With V trimmed by 6 bases and J by 6 bases, 6 bases remained unmatched. This CDR3 has 14 residues. Germline V gene lookup returns CDR1 SNHLY and CDR2 FYNNEI. The CDR3 region has the DNA TGTGCCAGCAGAGATCAGGGGGCTGATGAAAAACTGTTTTTT. Residues: CASRDQGADEKLFF.

V is TRBV29-1 and J is TRBJ1-5; unclear D gene. Trimming stripped 8 bases from V and 6 bases from J, with 20 bases between. The CDR3 runs 14 residues. Germline V lookup: CDR1 SQVTM, CDR2 ANQGSEA. CDR3 amino acids: CSPDPPVSGQPQHF. The CDR3 nucleotides are TGCAGCCCCGACCCCCCGGTGTCGGGTCAGCCCCAGCATTTT.

There are a few counts of this clone. J is TRBJ2-7 and V is TRBV29-1; 10 nucleotides match TRBD1. The ends lost 4 bases at V and 3 bases at J; junction bases unmatched: 6. Germline CDR1 is SQVTM and CDR2 is ANQGSEA. The CDR3 runs to 14 residues. The CDR3 sequence is CSVGRDRGGYEQYF. The CDR3 nucleotides read TGCAGCGTTGGCCGGGACAGGGGAGGCTACGAGCAGTACTTC.

The sample holds a few counts of this clone. The CDR3 bases are TGTGCCAGCAGCTTAGCGAAGGGGTTGGCATCCTACGAGCAGTACTTC. Its protein is CASSLAKGLASYEQYF. The chain employs TRBV7-9 and TRBJ2-7, with D perhaps TRBD1 (5 bases). Germline V gene lookup returns CDR1 SEHNR and CDR2 FQNEAQ (reference sequence). The CDR3 runs to 16 residues. V was cut by 0 bases and J by 1 base, with 13 bases left in between. The full variable domain, in which reference TRBV7-9 and TRBJ2-7 provide the parts outside the CDR3, is DTGVSQNPRHKITKRGQNVTFRCDPISEHNRLYWYRQTLGQGPEFLTYFQNEAQLEKSRLLSDRFSAERPKGSFSTLEIQRTEQGDSAMYLCASSLAKGLASYEQYFGPGTRLTVT.

V gene TRBV29-1 combines with J gene TRBJ2-1; 7 bases are a match to TRBD2. Germline V gene sequence: CDR1 SQVTM, CDR2 ANQGSEA. V trimming: 7 bases; J trimming: 0 bases; junction bases outside the gene matches: 6. The CDR3 runs to 14 residues. This chain's CDR3 is CSETSESSYNEQFF. Written as DNA, the CDR3 is TGCAGCGAAACTAGCGAGAGCTCCTACAATGAGCAGTTCTTC.

The CDR3 loop is CASSESGMYYEQYF. DNA of the CDR3: TGCGCCAGCAGTGAGTCGGGGATGTATTACGAGCAGTACTTC. This chain uses TRBV10-2 with TRBJ2-7; D not certain. Germline CDR1 reads WSHSY; CDR2 reads SAAADI. CDR3 length equals 14 residues. Trimming removed 0 bases from V and 4 bases from J, with 10 bases in between.

Concerning this clone: The sample holds other DNA sequences that translate to the same CDR3. V is TRBV13 and J is TRBJ1-5; possible D gene TRBD1, 5 bases. This CDR3 spans 14 amino acids. Trimming took 0 bases from V and 2 from J, leaving 5 bases between them. Looked up from germline, CDR1 is PRHDT and CDR2 is FYEKMQ (reference sequence). The CDR3 loop is CASSLGGGNQPQHF. Here the CDR3 DNA reads TGTGCCAGCAGCTTAGGGGGGGGCAATCAGCCCCAGCATTTT. The whole variable domain, remainder taken from reference TRBV13 and TRBJ1-5, is AAGVIQSPRHLIKEKRETATLKCYPIPRHDTVYWYQQGPGQDPQFLISFYEKMQSDKGSIPDRFSAQQFSDYHSELNMSSLELGDSALYFCASSLGGGNQPQHFGDGTRLSIL.

This chain joins TRBV27 and TRBJ2-1; D unclear. There are 12 residues in the CDR3. Between the trimmed V and J ends, which lost 5 bases and 3 bases, there was a span of 5 bases. From germline, CDR1 is MNHEY and CDR2 SMNVEV (reference sequence). The CDR3 DNA sequence: TGTGCCAGCAGTGGCCTCTACAATGAGCAGTTCTTC. Translating it yields CASSGLYNEQFF.

This rearrangement joins TRBV29-1 to TRBJ2-2; D is possibly TRBD1 (7 bases). Germline V gene lookup returns CDR1 SQVTM and CDR2 ANQGSEA. The CDR3 runs 16 residues. The V end lost 7 bases, the J end lost 6 bases, and 24 bases lay between the germline ends. The CDR3: CSAASPEGALSGELFF. CDR3 nucleotide sequence: TGCAGCGCAGCCAGCCCGGAGGGGGCGTTATCCGGGGAGCTGTTTTTT.

The chain employs TRBV15 and TRBJ2-5, with 11 nucleotides matching TRBD1. Losses at the gene ends were 3 bases for V and 4 bases for J; bases not matched to a gene: 4. The CDR3 consists of 15 residues. Germline assignment: CDR1 LNHNV and CDR2 YYDKDF (reference sequence). The DNA for the CDR3 is TGTGCCACCAGCAGGGACAGGGGGCAGGGAGAGACCCAGTACTTC. This codes for CATSRDRGQGETQYF.